This T cell receptor (beta chain) was profiled in a study of cytomegalovirus exposure and HLA in healthy donors. Study-wide results and limits: A few chains tied to CMV proved CMV antigen-specific in vitro. Several of the most significant clusters appeared linked to common viral pathogens, based on a later analysis.

Among the donors, all were healthy bone marrow donors. V lost 3 bases to trimming and J lost 3 bases, with 15 bases between them. The CDR3 is made up of 15 amino acids. Germline V gene sequence: CDR1 SQVTM, CDR2 ANQGSEA. 13 Jbeta primers and 60 Vbeta primers were used for the PCR. Data came from immunoSEQ multiplex PCR; TCRdb stores just in-frame clones and leaves some out. The data hold 100,000 to 150,000 clones, with 70% to 80% observed a single time. To note about this clone: Its matching antigen is unknown.

The material sequenced was PBMCs. The chain carries TRBV29-1 and TRBJ2-1, with TRBD1 as a possible D gene (5 bases). This TCR came from a woman aged 50 to 60 in good health and CMV-seropositive. CDR3 sequence: CSVEGRQGSYNEQFF. The CDR3 DNA reads TGCAGCGTTGAGGGTAGGCAGGGAAGCTACAATGAGCAGTTCTTC.